The T cell receptor (beta chain) under discussion was sequenced for a study of T-cell memory formation after mild COVID-19. Notes on the study in general: Detection of some responders pre-infection suggested pre-existing cross-reactive memory T cells participated. Clones that shrank (day 15 to 85) were balanced CD4/CD8, whereas later expanders leaned CD4+. Chiefly within CM and EM were the contracting CD4+ clones; CD8+ ones were within EMRA.

After removal of 5 bases from V and 10 bases from J, the junction contained 6 bases not matched to a gene. The CDR3 consists of 14 residues. In the case of this clonotype: The antigen remains unidentified.

From 5'RACE with constant-segment primers came TCR alpha and TCR beta cDNA libraries that carried sample barcodes and UMIs. TCRdb re-derived calls from the 5' RACE reads in MiXCR, one entry per CDR3 protein. Of approximately 400,000 distinct CDR3 sequences detected, roughly 18% appear once; the ten largest clones hold 20% to 25%. The chain couples TRBV12-3 or TRBV12-4 to TRBJ1-6; 9 positions agree with TRBD1. Sequencing was performed on PBMCs or a T cell subset sorted from them (not recorded which). The TCR sequence derives from a young man who had mild COVID-19 (a few samples of this study predate the infection). Cell type and time point are not known. The CDR3 is CASSAGQGGSPLHF. The CDR3 region has the DNA TGTGCCAGCAGTGCGGGACAGGGTGGCTCACCCCTCCACTTT.